This T cell receptor (beta chain) was recovered during a study of human T cells and chemical hapten exposure. Study at large: Mainly, slight library volume differences in the pool made TCR yields vary.

General study results and limits: TCRs exceeding 1 in 1000 frequency stayed unchanged with DPC sensitization.

This clonotype was counted many times. Its specificity is unknown. Time point described: patch test 3, about 24 weeks after DPC sensitization. Specified treatment: therapeutic diphenylcyclopropenone sensitization with weekly scalp DPC. Prior to application of each patch test, blood was drawn. The library gave individual cDNA molecules unique molecular identifiers. TCRdb itself ran the RACE reads through MiXCR, one entry per CDR3 protein. This sample carries over 70,000 distinct CDR3 sequences, approximately 10% of them seen once, and the ten largest clones take 0.8% to 1.2%. V was pared by 5 bases and J by 8 bases, with 5 bases of the junction left unmatched. From germline, CDR1 is LGHDT and CDR2 YNNKEL (reference sequence). This CDR3 is built from 12 residues.

The sequence derives from a woman younger than 45 with alopecia areata. Some clones in this sample may be carry-over from other donors' samples. The chain employs TRBV3-1 and TRBJ1-1, with TRBD1 matching 7 bases. Sequencing was performed on whole blood, taken in connection with sensitization to the hapten diphenylcyclopropenone (DPC). For the CDR3, the DNA is TGTGCCAGCAGCAGGACAGGAAGCGAAGCTTTCTTT. It translates to CASSRTGSEAFF.